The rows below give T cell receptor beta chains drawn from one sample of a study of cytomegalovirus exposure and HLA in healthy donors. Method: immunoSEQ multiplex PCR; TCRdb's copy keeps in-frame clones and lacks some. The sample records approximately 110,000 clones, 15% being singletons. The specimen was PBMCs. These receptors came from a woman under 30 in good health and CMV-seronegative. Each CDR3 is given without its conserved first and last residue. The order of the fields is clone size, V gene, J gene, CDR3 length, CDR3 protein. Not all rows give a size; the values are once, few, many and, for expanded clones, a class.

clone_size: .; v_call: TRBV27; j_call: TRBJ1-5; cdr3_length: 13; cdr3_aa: ASSPWTGSNQPQH
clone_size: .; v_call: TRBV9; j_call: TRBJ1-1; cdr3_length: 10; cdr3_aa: ASSPRGSEAF
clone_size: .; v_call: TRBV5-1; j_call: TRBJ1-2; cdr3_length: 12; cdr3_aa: ASSFQGVVDGYT
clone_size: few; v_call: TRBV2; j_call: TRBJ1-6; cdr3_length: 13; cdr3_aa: ASSLDRLSRSPLH
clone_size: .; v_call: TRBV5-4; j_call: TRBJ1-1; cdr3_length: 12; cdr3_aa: ASSPQGPNTEAF
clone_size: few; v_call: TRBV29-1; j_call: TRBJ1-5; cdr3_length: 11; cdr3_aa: SVFFTGNQPQH
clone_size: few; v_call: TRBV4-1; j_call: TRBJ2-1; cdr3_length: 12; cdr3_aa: ASSLSGSGTEQF
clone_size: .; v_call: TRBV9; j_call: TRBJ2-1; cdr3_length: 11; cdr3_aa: ASSTQAVNEQF
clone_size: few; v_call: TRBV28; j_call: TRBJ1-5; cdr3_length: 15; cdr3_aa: ASSLFQGALSNQPQH
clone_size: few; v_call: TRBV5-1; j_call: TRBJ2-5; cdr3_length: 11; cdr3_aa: ASSLGGKETQY
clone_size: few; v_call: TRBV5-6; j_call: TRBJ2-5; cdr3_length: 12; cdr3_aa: ASSLQGAGETQY
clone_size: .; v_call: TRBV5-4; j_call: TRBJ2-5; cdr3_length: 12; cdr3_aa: ASSLGSGKETQY
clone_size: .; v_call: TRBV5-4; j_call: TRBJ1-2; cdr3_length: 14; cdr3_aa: ASSMGQMWGSYGYT
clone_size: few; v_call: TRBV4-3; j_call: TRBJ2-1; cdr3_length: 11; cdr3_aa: ASSQDSPNEQF
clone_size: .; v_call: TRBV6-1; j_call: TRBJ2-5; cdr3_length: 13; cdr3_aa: ASSESLGSQETQY
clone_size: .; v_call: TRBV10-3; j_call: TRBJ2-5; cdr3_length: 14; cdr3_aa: AISASRTGYQETQY
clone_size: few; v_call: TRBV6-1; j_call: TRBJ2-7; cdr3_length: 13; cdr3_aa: ASSGRQGAEYEQY
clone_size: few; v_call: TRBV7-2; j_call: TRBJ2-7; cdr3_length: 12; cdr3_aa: ASSLGGASYEQY
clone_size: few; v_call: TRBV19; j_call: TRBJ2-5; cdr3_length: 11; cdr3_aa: ASSWGSRETQY
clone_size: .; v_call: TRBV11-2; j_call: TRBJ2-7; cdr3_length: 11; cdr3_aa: ASSPQPSSEQY
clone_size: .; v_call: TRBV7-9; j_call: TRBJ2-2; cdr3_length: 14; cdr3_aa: ASSFDRVIGSGELF
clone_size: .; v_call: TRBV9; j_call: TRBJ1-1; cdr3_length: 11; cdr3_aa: ASSVEGATEAF
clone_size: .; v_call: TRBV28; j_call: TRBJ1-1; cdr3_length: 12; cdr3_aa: ASTRQGRGTEAF
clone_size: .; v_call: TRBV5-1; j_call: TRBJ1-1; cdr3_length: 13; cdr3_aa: ASSFGGRRNTEAF
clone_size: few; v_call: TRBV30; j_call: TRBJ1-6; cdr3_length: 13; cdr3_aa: AWSVLGRGSSPLH
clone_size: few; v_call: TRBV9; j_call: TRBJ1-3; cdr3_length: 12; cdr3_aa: ASSATGGRNTIY
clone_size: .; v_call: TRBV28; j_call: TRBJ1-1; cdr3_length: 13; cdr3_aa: ASSLGGQGKPEAF
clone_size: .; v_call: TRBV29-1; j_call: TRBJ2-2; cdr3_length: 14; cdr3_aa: SVEVPPFTPTGELF
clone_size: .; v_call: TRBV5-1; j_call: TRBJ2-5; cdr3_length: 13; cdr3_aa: ASSPSGGAGETQY
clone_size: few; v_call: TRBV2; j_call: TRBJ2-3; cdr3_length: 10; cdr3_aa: ASRGGTDTQY
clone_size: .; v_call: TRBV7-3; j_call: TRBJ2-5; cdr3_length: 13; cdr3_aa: ASSLLLGGPETQY
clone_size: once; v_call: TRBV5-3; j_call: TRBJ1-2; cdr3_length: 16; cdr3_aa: ARSLGRDSRLANYGYT
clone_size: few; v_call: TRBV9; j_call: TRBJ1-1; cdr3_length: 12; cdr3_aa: ASSPSTGGTEAF
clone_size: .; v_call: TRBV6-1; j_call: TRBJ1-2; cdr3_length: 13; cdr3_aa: ASRADRRANYGYT
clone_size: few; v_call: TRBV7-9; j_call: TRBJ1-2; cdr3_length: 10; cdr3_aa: ASSFNREGYT
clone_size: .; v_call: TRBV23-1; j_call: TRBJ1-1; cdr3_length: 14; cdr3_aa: ASSQLSDRIDTEAF
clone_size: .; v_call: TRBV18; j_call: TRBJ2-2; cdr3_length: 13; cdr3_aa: ASSPREPQTGELF
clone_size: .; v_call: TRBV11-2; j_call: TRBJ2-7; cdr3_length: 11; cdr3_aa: ASSLAYSGTEY
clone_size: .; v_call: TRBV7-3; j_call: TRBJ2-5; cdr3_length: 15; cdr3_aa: ASSLEASGPYEETQY
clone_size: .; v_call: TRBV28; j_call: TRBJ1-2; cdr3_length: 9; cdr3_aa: ASLTRSGYT
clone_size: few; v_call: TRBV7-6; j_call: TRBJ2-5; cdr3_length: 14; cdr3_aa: ASSLVASRGGETQY
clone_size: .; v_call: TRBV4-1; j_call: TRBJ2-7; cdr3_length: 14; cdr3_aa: ASSQEGGTDSYEQY